The 17 T cell receptor beta chains reported below all come from one sample, sequenced in a study of blood T cell repertoires in COVID-19. Only in-frame clones appear in the TCRdb table, and some are missing; sequencing was by immunoSEQ multiplex PCR. This table holds 150,000 to 200,000 clones, roughly 86% found once. Sequences were obtained from peripheral blood. These receptors were obtained from a woman aged 45-59 years with acute or convalescent COVID-19.

This clone was counted between two and nine times. V and J are TRBV7-9 and TRBJ2-3, with a weak D call TRBD2 (6 bases). CDR1 is SEHNR and CDR2 is FQNEAQ in the germline V gene (reference sequence). V dropped 3 bases and J dropped 3 bases, with 16 bases sitting between them. The CDR3 is made up of 16 amino acids. The CDR3 sequence: CASSLPRAGPTDTQYF. CDR3 DNA: TGTGCCAGCAGCTTGCCCCGGGCGGGACCGACAGATACGCAGTATTTT. Full variable domain (missing parts from reference TRBV7-9 and TRBJ2-3): DTGVSQNPRHKITKRGQNVTFRCDPISEHNRLYWYRQTLGQGPEFLTYFQNEAQLEKSRLLSDRFSAERPKGSFSTLEIQRTEQGDSAMYLCASSLPRAGPTDTQYFGPGTRLTVL.

The V gene is TRBV18, the J gene TRBJ1-5, with 8 bases lining up with TRBD1. CDR1 and CDR2 from the germline V gene are KGHSH and LQKENI. The CDR3 length is 15 residues. The junction had 6 bases not matched to a gene; V was cut back by 5 bases and J by 3 bases. CDR3 loop: CASSTGQGNNQPQHF. DNA for the CDR3: TGTGCCAGCTCAACCGGACAGGGTAACAATCAGCCCCAGCATTTT. The whole variable domain, filled in from reference TRBV18 and TRBJ1-5, reads NAGVMQNPRHLVRRRGQEARLRCSPMKGHSHVYWYRQLPEEGLKFMVYLQKENIIDESGMPKERFSAEFPKEGPSILRIQQVVRGDSAAYFCASSTGQGNNQPQHFGDGTRLSIL.

This clone was recorded only once. The chain combines TRBV13 with TRBJ2-5, with 7 bases that match TRBD2. The germline V gene has CDR1 PRHDT and CDR2 FYEKMQ (reference sequence). J lost 6 bases, V lost 4 bases, and 14 bases had no gene match. The CDR3 runs 16 residues. The CDR3 reads CASSSNGGRAGKTQYF. The CDR3 bases are TGTGCCAGCAGCTCCAACGGTGGGAGGGCCGGAAAGACCCAGTACTTC.

The J gene is TRBJ1-5, the V gene TRBV5-1; D is perhaps TRBD1 (6 bases). Germline V gene data show CDR1 as SGHRS and CDR2 as YFSETQ. V dropped 0 bases and J dropped 5 bases, with 12 bases sitting between them. CDR3 length: 15 amino acids. CDR3 coding DNA: TGCGCCAGCAGCTTGGCAGGGGCGGTCGATCAGCCCCAGCATTTT. It specifies CASSLAGAVDQPQHF.

Here the CDR3 DNA reads TGTGCCAGTAGTATAGCCTCGAACACTGAAGCTTTCTTT. Amino acid sequence: CASSIASNTEAFF. The gene calls are TRBV19 and TRBJ1-1; D is uncertain. V was cut by 1 base and J by 1 base, with 4 bases left in between. The germline V gene encodes CDR1 LNHDA and CDR2 SQIVND (reference sequence). This CDR3 region has 13 residues. Variable domain in full (rest from reference TRBV19 and TRBJ1-1): DGGITQSPKYLFRKEGQNVTLSCEQNLNHDAMYWYRQDPGQGLRLIYYSQIVNDFQKGDIAEGYSVSREKKESFPLTVTSAQKNPTAFYLCASSIASNTEAFFGQGTRLTVV.

The chain joins TRBV12-3 or TRBV12-4 to TRBJ2-3, with D hard to call. The CDR3 spans 12 residues. V dropped 6 bases and J dropped 5 bases, with 9 bases sitting between them. The CDR3 sequence: CASRLEEDTQYF. The CDR3 nucleotides read TGTGCCAGCAGGCTTGAGGAAGATACGCAGTATTTT.

The chain employs TRBV6-6 and TRBJ2-1, with a tentative D call TRBD2 (6 bases). There are 12 residues in the CDR3. Per germline, CDR1 MNHNY and CDR2 SVGAGI (reference sequence). Deletions cut 8 bases from V and 7 bases from J, with 12 bases between. The CDR3 spells CASGGLSNEQFF. The DNA for the CDR3 is TGTGCCAGCGGGGGACTCTCTAATGAGCAGTTCTTC.

The chain joins TRBV6-1 to TRBJ1-5; D is ambiguous. With 3 bases removed from V and 0 bases from J, the gap between germline ends came to 9 bases. Germline lookup yields CDR1 MNHNS and CDR2 SASEGT. The CDR3 is 15 residues long. This CDR3 is CASSESGYSNQPQHF. CDR3 sequence (DNA): TGTGCCAGCAGTGAGTCGGGATATAGCAATCAGCCCCAGCATTTT.

The chain uses TRBV5-4 and TRBJ2-4; the match to TRBD1 covers 8 bases. The CDR3 extends over 13 amino acids. CDR1 and CDR2 (germline): SGHNT, YYREEE (reference sequence). Losses at the gene ends were 4 bases for V and 5 bases for J; bases not matched to a gene: 2. CDR3 residues: CASSATGENIQYF. CDR3 coding DNA: TGTGCCAGCAGCGCGACAGGGGAAAACATTCAGTACTTC.

The chain uses TRBV5-6 and TRBJ1-5; TRBD1 aligns across 7 bases. The CDR3 runs 14 residues. Germline values: CDR1 SGHDT, CDR2 YYEEEE. The junction had 6 bases not matched to a gene; V was cut back by 0 bases and J by 9 bases. The CDR3 sequence: CASSLGTGPGPQHF. The DNA of the CDR3 is TGTGCCAGCAGCTTGGGGACAGGTCCAGGGCCCCAGCATTTT.

CDR3 in DNA: TGTGCCAGCAGCCGCGGGACAGGAGGCAATCAGCCCCAGCATTTT. It codes for CASSRGTGGNQPQHF. V gene TRBV6-2 or TRBV6-3 combines with J gene TRBJ1-5; 8 nucleotides match TRBD1. The V gene's germline CDR1 is MNHEY and CDR2 SVGEGT. J lost 2 bases, V lost 6 bases, and 6 bases had no gene match. The CDR3 is made up of 15 amino acids.

The chain carries TRBV10-2 and TRBJ1-2; D possibly corresponds to TRBD1 (6 bases). V was clipped by 3 bases and J by 8 bases, with 13 bases between them. CDR1 WSHSY and CDR2 SAAADI come from the germline V gene. The CDR3 covers 13 residues. The CDR3 DNA reads as TGCGCCAGCAGTGATCAGGGGCCCTACGGCTACACCTTC. Translated, it gives CASSDQGPYGYTF.

This sequence joins TRBV6-1 and TRBJ1-3; D ambiguous. Trimming removed 2 bases from V and 0 bases from J, with 8 bases in between. This CDR3 has 15 amino acids. Germline V gives CDR1 MNHNS, CDR2 SASEGT. CDR3 amino acids: CASSEKRISGNTIYF. The CDR3 nucleotides are TGTGCCAGCAGTGAAAAGAGGATCTCTGGAAACACCATATATTTT.

The chain carries TRBV6-5 and TRBJ2-7, with 9 bases matching TRBD1. This CDR3 region has 15 residues. The junction had 10 bases not matched to a gene; V was cut back by 7 bases and J by 3 bases. Germline V gives CDR1 MNHEY, CDR2 SVGAGI. Here the CDR3 DNA reads TGTGCCAGCACCCTACGGGGGACAGGGCTCTACGAGCAGTACTTC. Protein product: CASTLRGTGLYEQYF.

The chain couples TRBV18 to TRBJ2-3; no definite D call. The germline V gene has CDR1 KGHSH and CDR2 LQKENI. Trimming pared 3 bases from V and 0 bases from J, leaving 10 bases between. This CDR3 region has 15 residues. The CDR3 coding sequence is TGTGCCAGCTCACCTGAACGGAGTAGCACAGATACGCAGTATTTT. It is translated as CASSPERSSTDTQYF.

This chain links TRBV24-1 with TRBJ2-5, with D maybe TRBD2 (6 bases). Germline CDR1 is KGHDR and CDR2 is SFDVKD. V gave up 6 bases and J gave up 5 bases, with 15 bases separating them. This CDR3 is built from 14 residues. CDR3 DNA sequence: TGTGCCACCAGTCTGGGGACTCCAGTCGAGACCCAGTACTTC. It translates to CATSLGTPVETQYF.

The V and J genes are TRBV6-6 and TRBJ1-4; 11 nucleotides agree with TRBD1. After removal of 5 bases from V and 6 bases from J, the junction contained 11 bases not matched to a gene. The germline V gene encodes CDR1 MNHNY and CDR2 SVGAGI (reference sequence). The CDR3 totals 17 residues. This chain's CDR3 is CASSPTYGTGGYEKLFF. The CDR3 DNA reads as TGTGCCAGCAGTCCGACCTATGGGACAGGGGGTTATGAAAAACTGTTTTTT.